This T cell receptor (beta chain) emerged from a study of molecular identifiers for immune sequencing clone quantification. In TCRdb, the PCR reads were re-called with MiXCR into one record per CDR3 protein. The sample yields under 800,000 distinct CDR3 sequences, about 25% seen once. This CDR3 comprises 13 residues. CDR1 and CDR2 (germline): SGHVS, FNYEAQ. V lost 5 bases and J 7 bases, leaving 15 bases between the germline ends. This clonotype was seen ten or more times. J is TRBJ2-7 and V is TRBV7-6, with D perhaps TRBD1 (5 bases). The origin of this receptor is a human donor in good health. Some libraries in this study had Jurkat cell RNA spiked in. Material: naive CD8+ T cells from blood, with Jurkat cell RNA spiked in. Subset denoted: FACS-sorted CD8+CD4-CCR7+CD45RA+ naive T cells. Here the CDR3 DNA reads TGTGCCAGCAGCCAAGACAGATTTAGTGAGCAGTACTTC. Its translation is CASSQDRFSEQYF.